These T cell receptor beta chains were read from a single sample in a study of T cells expressing NK-cell markers. After re-calling the 5' RACE reads, TCRdb lists one entry per CDR3 protein, DNA absent. This sample's table reports 400,000 to 550,000 distinct CDR3 sequences. The specimen was blood T cells: a sorted CD56 or NKG2C T cell subset, CD4+ or CD8+ T cells, or bulk PBMC T cells (not recorded which). All receptors come from a woman between 18 and 75 years old in good health. The CDR3 runs from the conserved cysteine through the conserved F or W.

v_gene	len	j_gene	CDR3aa
TRBV3-1	15	TRBJ2-1	CASSQSSGNADEQFF
TRBV7-8	15	TRBJ1-1	CASSLLSGVNTEAFF
TRBV4-3	15	TRBJ2-1	CASSQSRASYNEQFF
TRBV9	14	TRBJ2-5	CASSFGGAQETQYF
TRBV12-3/TRBV12-4	12	TRBJ2-2	CASSSSAGELFF
TRBV27	16	TRBJ2-2	CASSLKTGSGAGELFF
TRBV7-2	14	TRBJ1-2	CASSIYRDSYGYTF
TRBV12-3/TRBV12-4	12	TRBJ2-3	CASSFGADTQYF
TRBV6-2/TRBV6-3	14	TRBJ2-2	CASNERMNTGELFF
TRBV20-1	15	TRBJ1-4	CSARDPARRDEKLFF
TRBV7-2	15	TRBJ1-5	CASSKLAGGNQPQHF
TRBV6-4	15	TRBJ2-3	CASTLTSDGTDTQYF
TRBV20-1	14	TRBJ1-1	CSARGLEGNTEAFF
TRBV20-1	13	TRBJ1-1	CSARAQLNTEAFF
TRBV12-3/TRBV12-4	14	TRBJ2-7	CASSLTGVPYEQYF
TRBV25-1	18	TRBJ2-6	CASSERSGRVSGANVLTF
TRBV20-1	15	TRBJ2-1	CSASPSEGKDNEQFF
TRBV29-1	13	TRBJ2-6	CSVDVAGANVLTF
TRBV29-1	14	TRBJ2-1	CSLQGGGRYNEQFF
TRBV4-1	16	TRBJ1-1	CASSQGIPLRNTEAFF
TRBV19	16	TRBJ2-2	CASSPRLAVGTGELFF
TRBV24-1	16	TRBJ2-3	CATSETTSGGRDTQYF
TRBV9	15	TRBJ2-7	CASSPVSGGFYEQYF
TRBV20-1	14	TRBJ2-4	CSAGKPVGKNIQYF
TRBV5-6	16	TRBJ2-3	CASSFPGLAGLDTQYF
TRBV19	15	TRBJ1-5	CASSIGLAGNQPQHF
TRBV7-9	14	TRBJ1-1	CASSRGPLGGEAFF
TRBV7-2	17	TRBJ1-6	CASSLAVGQLINSPLHF
TRBV11-2	15	TRBJ2-5	CASSRGGTTQETQYF
TRBV5-1	13	TRBJ2-5	CASSRQERETQYF
TRBV3-1	15	TRBJ2-5	CASSQDSKDLETQYF
TRBV5-1	13	TRBJ2-1	CASSFPPEAEQFF
TRBV5-4	15	TRBJ2-2	CASSLALGNTGELFF
TRBV7-9	15	TRBJ1-1	CASSHQGYGFAEAFF